These T cell receptor beta chains were read from a single sample in a study of blood T cell repertoires in COVID-19. Libraries were prepared by immunoSEQ multiplex PCR; TCRdb keeps only in-frame clonotypes and omits some of them. The sample includes roughly 84,000 clones, about 80% of them seen just once. The specimen sequenced was peripheral blood. The origin of the receptors is a woman in her forties or fifties with acute or convalescent COVID-19. Both conserved end residues are part of each CDR3. A D gene is named only where the DNA matches it firmly. Rows may omit the clone size; those that give it use once, few, many or a size class.

V gene,D gene,clone size,J gene,CDR3 protein,CDR3 DNA
TRBV3-1/TRBV3-2,TRBD2,-,TRBJ2-3,CASSQDRGGRTDTQYF,TGTGCCAGCAGCCAAGATCGGGGGGGTAGGACAGATACGCAGTATTTT
TRBV5-5,-,-,TRBJ2-7,CASSFGVLRENEQYF,TGTGCCAGCAGCTTCGGGGTGTTGCGGGAAAACGAGCAGTACTTC
TRBV2,TRBD1,-,TRBJ1-1,CASSEWSRGSLNTEAFF,TGTGCCAGCAGTGAATGGAGCAGGGGGTCTTTGAACACTGAAGCTTTCTTT
TRBV3-1/TRBV3-2,-,-,TRBJ1-1,CASSQVTGYTEAFF,TGTGCCAGCAGCCAAGTAACAGGGTACACTGAAGCTTTCTTT
TRBV7-2,TRBD1,few,TRBJ1-6,CASSFGQGVWNSPLHF,TGTGCCAGCAGCTTTGGACAGGGGGTATGGAATTCACCCCTCCACTTT
TRBV20-1,-,once,TRBJ1-5,CSASSGQPQHF,TGCAGTGCTAGTTCGGGGCAGCCCCAGCATTTT
TRBV19,TRBD1,-,TRBJ2-7,CASSRRGDRGNEQYF,TGTGCCAGTAGCCGGAGGGGGGACAGGGGCAACGAGCAGTACTTC
TRBV24-1,-,-,TRBJ1-2,CATSDPANYGYTF,TGTGCCACCAGTGATCCAGCTAACTATGGCTACACCTTC
TRBV7-8,-,-,TRBJ1-4,CASSLTFFWGATNEKLFF,TGTGCCAGCAGCTTAACATTTTTTTGGGGGGCAACTAATGAAAAACTGTTTTTT
TRBV6-5,-,few,TRBJ2-3,CASSYSLREVDTQYF,TGTGCCAGCAGTTACTCGTTGAGGGAGGTAGATACGCAGTATTTT
TRBV9,-,-,TRBJ1-1,CASSASSIMNTEAFF,TGTGCCAGCAGCGCATCGAGTATCATGAACACTGAAGCTTTCTTT
TRBV11-2,-,-,TRBJ1-2,CASSLAGFNYGYTF,TGTGCCAGCAGCTTGGCAGGGTTCAACTATGGCTACACCTTC
TRBV27,TRBD1,-,TRBJ2-2,CATSYGTGIGELFF,TGTGCCACCTCATATGGGACAGGGATCGGGGAGCTGTTTTTT
TRBV9,TRBD1,-,TRBJ2-2,CASSVGQGAAGELFF,TGTGCCAGCAGCGTGGGACAGGGGGCCGCCGGGGAGCTGTTTTTT
TRBV7-2,TRBD2,-,TRBJ2-1,CASSLASSGGAYNEQFF,TGTGCCAGCAGCTTAGCTTCTAGCGGGGGGGCCTACAATGAGCAGTTCTTC
TRBV29-1,TRBD1,-,TRBJ1-2,CSVARDSSPAGYTF,TGCAGCGTTGCGCGGGACAGTAGTCCGGCTGGCTACACCTTC
TRBV21-1,-,-,TRBJ2-1,CASSKATSRQFF,TGTGCCAGCAGCAAAGCGACTAGCCGGCAGTTCTTC
TRBV19,TRBD2,-,TRBJ2-7,CASSLLRTSGMEEQYF,TGTGCCAGTAGCCTCTTACGGACTAGCGGAATGGAGGAGCAGTACTTC
TRBV4-2,-,-,TRBJ1-2,CASSQDTNYGYTF,TGTGCCAGCAGCCAAGATACTAACTATGGCTACACCTTC
TRBV5-1,TRBD1,-,TRBJ2-6,CASSQRTGEGANVLTF,TGCGCCAGCAGCCAGCGGACAGGTGAGGGGGCCAACGTCCTGACTTTC
TRBV5-5,-,-,TRBJ2-1,CASSLVAGEEYNEQFF,TGTGCCAGCAGCTTGGTAGCCGGGGAGGAGTACAATGAGCAGTTCTTC
TRBV30,-,few,TRBJ1-4,CAWKRRGRDEKLFF,TGTGCCTGGAAACGGCGGGGGCGAGATGAAAAACTGTTTTTT
TRBV20-1,-,-,TRBJ2-2,CSASHGQTNTGELFF,TGCAGTGCTAGTCACGGACAGACGAACACCGGGGAGCTGTTTTTT
TRBV6-4,-,-,TRBJ1-2,CASSDSGRALNGYTF,TGTGCCAGCAGTGACTCGGGCAGGGCCCTGAATGGCTACACCTTC
TRBV6-5,-,-,TRBJ1-5,CASSYGSTQPQHF,TGTGCCAGCAGTTACGGGAGCACTCAGCCCCAGCATTTT
TRBV7-2,TRBD1,-,TRBJ2-1,CASSSDRGAYNEQFF,TGTGCCAGCAGCTCGGACAGGGGAGCATACAATGAGCAGTTCTTC
TRBV9,-,-,TRBJ2-2,CASSVRYFANTGELFF,TGTGCCAGCAGCGTAAGATACTTCGCGAACACCGGGGAGCTGTTTTTT
TRBV4-3,TRBD1,-,TRBJ1-2,CASSPYLDREDGYTF,TGCGCCAGCAGCCCTTATTTAGACAGGGAGGATGGCTACACCTTC
TRBV27,TRBD1,-,TRBJ2-1,CASSFQGVGEQFF,TGTGCCAGCAGTTTTCAGGGGGTGGGTGAGCAGTTCTTC
TRBV27,-,few,TRBJ1-2,CASSLRGGLGYTF,TGTGCCAGCAGTTTGAGAGGCGGGCTTGGCTACACCTTC
TRBV5-6,TRBD1,few,TRBJ1-2,CASSTRQGGSYGYTF,TGTGCCAGCAGCACCCGACAGGGGGGATCCTATGGCTACACCTTC
TRBV28,TRBD1,-,TRBJ1-6,CASRVGTGNSPLHF,TGTGCCAGCCGCGTCGGGACAGGGAATTCACCCCTCCACTTT
TRBV2,-,-,TRBJ1-2,CASSGSLPNYGYTF,TGTGCCAGCAGTGGTTCACTTCCTAACTATGGCTACACCTTC
TRBV7-9,-,few,TRBJ1-5,CASSSHGGPSQPQHF,TGTGCCAGCAGCTCGCACGGGGGTCCCAGTCAGCCCCAGCATTTT
TRBV2,TRBD1,-,TRBJ2-7,CASSPGTAYEQYF,TGTGCCAGCAGCCCCGGGACAGCCTACGAGCAGTACTTC
TRBV7-9,-,few,TRBJ1-1,CASSFNPRTETANTEAFF,TGTGCCAGCAGCTTTAACCCTCGGACCGAGACAGCGAACACTGAAGCTTTCTTT
TRBV28,TRBD1,-,TRBJ1-1,CASKSGTGLNTEAFF,TGTGCCAGCAAAAGTGGGACAGGCCTGAACACTGAAGCTTTCTTT
TRBV5-1,TRBD2,few,TRBJ2-5,CATRYSGVAETQYF,TGCGCCACCCGCTACAGCGGGGTCGCAGAGACCCAGTACTTC
TRBV5-8,-,few,TRBJ1-1,CASSGDGRGFTEAFF,TGTGCCAGCAGCGGCGACGGCAGGGGTTTTACTGAAGCTTTCTTT